What follows is one TCR beta chain and its context. It lacks a known antigen. Since a much larger clone is just one base distant, this may be a read error. This sample is drawn from a study of blood T cells in healthy people across ages (dated by TCRdb to between 2015 and 2016). In the study overall: In model experiments, template switching captured roughly one uniquely barcoded TCR beta cDNA molecule for every two T cells. The study measured age-related changes in TCR beta repertoire diversity using deep sequencing normalized with unique cDNA molecular identifiers. Donors were grouped into four age groups: young (average 16 years), middle-aged (39), aged (around 60) and long-lived (around 82). To avoid experimental bias, donors of different ages were spread randomly across the sequencing lanes. For two donors (one aged 18 to 29 and one aged 80 or older), the study analyzed two additional independent replicas of 1 million unique cDNA reads from the same blood draw.

General findings and caveats noted by the study authors: Because the CMV infection status of the donors was unknown, age-related changes in expanded clonotypes may potentially have been confounded. Observed TCR beta diversity correlated strongly with the percentage of naive T cells measured by flow cytometry. Total diversity estimates from one million sequenced T cells were considered lower bounds and underestimates. Because profiling used bulk unsorted PBMCs, naive and antigen-experienced compartments could not be compared conclusively. Observed TCR beta diversity per million T cells fell roughly linearly with age, and a significant reduction was already apparent by age around 44. Compared with the aged group, the long-lived group had more naive CD4+ T cells, fewer expanded clones and increased TCR diversity, suggesting age selection.

The method was 5' RACE. These reads were obtained on an Illumina HiSeq 2500. A second PCR of roughly 6 to 12 cycles was performed with a sample-barcoded 5' primer and a J-beta primer mix. Each TCR beta cDNA molecule received a unique molecular identifier from a template-switch 5' adaptor carrying 12 random nucleotides. At least 3 million CDR3-containing paired-end reads were obtained from each sample. The Mint cDNA synthesis kit, primed by a TRBC-specific oligonucleotide, was used to synthesize first-strand cDNA from all RNA. All cDNA was treated with uracil-DNA glycosylase and then went through a first 18-cycle PCR with the universal primers M1SS and BC2_uni_R. Per the authors' processing: For normalization, 1 million high-quality reads, each with a distinct molecular identifier, were randomly selected from each sample. Reads with shared molecular identifiers were discarded instead of being binned into consensus sequences. CDR3 identification, clonotype clustering and error correction used MiTCR with a Q25 quality threshold and the strictest error-elimination algorithm. A nonparametric unseen species model with Euler transformation was used to estimate lower-bound total TCR beta diversity. TCRdb ran its own pipeline on the public reads, namely fastp trimming at Q25 and MiXCR clone calling, and kept in-frame beta chains. Rows merge per CDR3 protein into single entries with the most common DNA and genes. TCRdb's processing, not the authors', yielded these V and J calls. This sample has some 640,000 distinct CDR3 sequences in its table, and roughly 30% of those were observed once. The leading ten clones occupy approximately 14% of the sample.

Donors were around 37 systemically healthy Caucasian individuals from Russia aged 6 to 90 years. Ten milliliters of peripheral blood were drawn from each donor into EDTA-treated Vacutainer tubes. Ficoll-Paque density-gradient centrifugation was used to isolate PBMCs, with at least 6.5 million per sample. Trizol reagent was used to extract total RNA from the PBMCs, yielding at least 6 micrograms per sample. For every donor, flow cytometry on a PBMC aliquot measured the percentage of naive CD45RAhigh/CD27high T cells. In the germline V gene, CDR1 corresponds to SGHAT and CDR2 to FQNNGV. The germline V end is reduced by 5 bases and the J end by 4 bases; junction bases left unmatched: 11. The CDR3 runs 16 amino acids, cysteine and phenylalanine included. Here the CDR3 DNA is all that survives: 48 bases in frame from base 1.

Sequencing input: blood. The chain is made from TRBV11-2 and TRBJ2-5; TRBD1 agrees with 9 junctional bases. This TCR was recovered from a woman aged 80 or over in good health. The DNA is TGTGCCAGCAGCATCCGGACAGGGGCACACCGAGAGACCCAGTACTTC. It translates as CASSIRTGAHRETQYF.